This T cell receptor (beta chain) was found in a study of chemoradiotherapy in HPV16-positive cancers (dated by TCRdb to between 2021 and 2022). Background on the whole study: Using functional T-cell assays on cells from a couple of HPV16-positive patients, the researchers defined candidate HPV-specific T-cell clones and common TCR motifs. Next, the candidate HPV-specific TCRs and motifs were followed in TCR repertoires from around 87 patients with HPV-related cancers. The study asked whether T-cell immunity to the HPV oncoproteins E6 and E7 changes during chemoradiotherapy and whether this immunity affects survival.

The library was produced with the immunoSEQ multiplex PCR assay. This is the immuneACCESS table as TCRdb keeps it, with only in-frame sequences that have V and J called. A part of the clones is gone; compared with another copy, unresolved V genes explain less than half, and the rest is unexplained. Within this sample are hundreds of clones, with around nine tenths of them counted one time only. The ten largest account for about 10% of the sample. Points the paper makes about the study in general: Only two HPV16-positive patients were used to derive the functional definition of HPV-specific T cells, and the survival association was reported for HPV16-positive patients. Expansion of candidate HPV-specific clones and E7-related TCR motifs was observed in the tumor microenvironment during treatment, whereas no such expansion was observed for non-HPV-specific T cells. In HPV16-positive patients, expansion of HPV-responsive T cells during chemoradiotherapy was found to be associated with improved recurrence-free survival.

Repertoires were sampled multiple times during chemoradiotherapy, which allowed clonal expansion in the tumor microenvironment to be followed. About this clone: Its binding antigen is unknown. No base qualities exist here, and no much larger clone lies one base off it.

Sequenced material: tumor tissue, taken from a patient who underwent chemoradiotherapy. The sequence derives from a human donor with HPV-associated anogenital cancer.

CDR3 reads: CASRDSGISGNTIYF. The DNA sequence is as follows: TGTGCCAGCAGGGATTCAGGGATCTCTGGAAACACCATATATTTT. The sequence links TRBV2 to TRBJ1-3; TRBD1 is possibly the D segment (5 matching bases). The germline V gene sets CDR1 to SNHLY and CDR2 to FYNNEI. Trimming costs V 6 bases and J 0 bases, and their ends lie 12 bases apart. The CDR3 runs 15 residues from the cysteine to the phenylalanine. The DNA shown is the 45-base CDR3, in frame from base 1.